These T cell receptor beta chains were read from a single sample in a study of Graves' ophthalmopathy and Graves' hyperthyroidism. Via MiXCR, TCRdb re-called the multiplex PCR reads, giving one row per CDR3 protein. This table holds around 670,000 distinct CDR3 sequences, 35% to 50% found once. Sequencing was done on a sample of peripheral blood. The receptor set was obtained from an adult man with Graves' ophthalmopathy. CDR3s include the opening cysteine and the closing phenylalanine or tryptophan. The order of the fields is clone size, V gene, D gene, J gene, CDR3 protein, CDR3 DNA. A D gene is named only where the DNA matches it firmly. Size values are once, few and many counts, or a class for expanded clones, and some rows have none.

clone size: -; V gene: TRBV24-1; D gene: TRBD1; J gene: TRBJ1-6; CDR3 protein: CATSEDRASPLHF; CDR3 DNA: TGTGCCACCAGTGAGGACAGGGCTTCACCCCTCCACTTT
clone size: few; V gene: TRBV7-9; D gene: -; J gene: TRBJ2-7; CDR3 protein: CASSLPPAVPSYEQYF; CDR3 DNA: TGCGCCAGCAGCCTACCCCCCGCGGTTCCCTCCTACGAGCAGTACTTC
clone size: -; V gene: TRBV10-3; D gene: TRBD1; J gene: TRBJ2-7; CDR3 protein: CASRSGTGGVYEQYF; CDR3 DNA: TGTGCCAGCAGGTCCGGGACAGGGGGTGTCTACGAGCAGTACTTC
clone size: -; V gene: TRBV7-9; D gene: TRBD1; J gene: TRBJ2-7; CDR3 protein: CASSQGTGGFDEQYF; CDR3 DNA: TGCGCCAGCAGCCAGGGGACAGGGGGCTTTGACGAGCAGTACTTC
clone size: -; V gene: TRBV7-9; D gene: TRBD1; J gene: TRBJ1-5; CDR3 protein: CASSLFGGQGRPQHF; CDR3 DNA: TGTGCCAGCAGCTTGTTTGGGGGACAGGGTCGGCCCCAGCATTTT
clone size: -; V gene: TRBV6-6; D gene: -; J gene: TRBJ1-5; CDR3 protein: CASSSTFTVLIDQPQHF; CDR3 DNA: TGTGCCAGCAGTTCGACTTTTACTGTGCTGATAGATCAGCCCCAGCATTTT
clone size: few; V gene: TRBV24-1; D gene: -; J gene: TRBJ1-5; CDR3 protein: CASSPWEAGQPQHF; CDR3 DNA: TGTGCCAGCAGCCCCTGGGAGGCGGGTCAGCCCCAGCATTTT
clone size: few; V gene: TRBV12-3/TRBV12-4; D gene: -; J gene: TRBJ1-1; CDR3 protein: CASGLAGVTEAFF; CDR3 DNA: TGTGCCAGCGGATTGGCAGGGGTAACTGAAGCTTTCTTT
clone size: -; V gene: TRBV14; D gene: -; J gene: TRBJ2-3; CDR3 protein: CASSQGQRVTQYF; CDR3 DNA: TGTGCCAGCAGCCAAGGCCAGCGGGTCACGCAGTATTTT
clone size: many; V gene: TRBV29-1; D gene: -; J gene: TRBJ2-7; CDR3 protein: CSVGNTVYEQYF; CDR3 DNA: TGCAGCGTTGGTAACACCGTCTACGAGCAGTACTTC
clone size: -; V gene: TRBV29-1; D gene: TRBD2; J gene: TRBJ2-7; CDR3 protein: CSVDGSGSSLSSYEQYF; CDR3 DNA: TGCAGCGTTGACGGCAGCGGGAGTTCGTTAAGCTCCTACGAGCAGTACTTC
clone size: many; V gene: TRBV25-1; D gene: TRBD1; J gene: TRBJ2-5; CDR3 protein: CASSEAEAGTGFTETQYF; CDR3 DNA: TGTGCCAGCAGTGAGGCGGAGGCTGGGACAGGGTTCACAGAGACCCAGTACTTC
clone size: -; V gene: TRBV15; D gene: TRBD1; J gene: TRBJ1-2; CDR3 protein: CATSKDGTAYGYTF; CDR3 DNA: TGTGCCACCAGCAAAGACGGGACAGCCTATGGCTACACCTTC
clone size: many; V gene: TRBV7-2; D gene: TRBD1; J gene: TRBJ2-5; CDR3 protein: CASSLGTGGWETQYF; CDR3 DNA: TGTGCCAGCAGCTTAGGGACAGGGGGCTGGGAGACCCAGTACTTC
clone size: -; V gene: TRBV29-1; D gene: -; J gene: TRBJ1-5; CDR3 protein: CSAPGRGNQETQHF; CDR3 DNA: TGCAGCGCGCCGGGAAGGGGGAACCAAGAGACCCAGCACTTT
clone size: -; V gene: TRBV4-1; D gene: TRBD1; J gene: TRBJ1-2; CDR3 protein: CASSQSTGGQGYTF; CDR3 DNA: TGCGCCAGCAGCCAATCGACAGGGGGCCAGGGCTACACCTTC
clone size: -; V gene: TRBV28; D gene: -; J gene: TRBJ2-7; CDR3 protein: CASSEPGISYEQYF; CDR3 DNA: TGTGCCAGCAGTGAACCAGGGATCTCCTACGAGCAGTACTTC
clone size: many; V gene: TRBV19; D gene: -; J gene: TRBJ2-6; CDR3 protein: CASKLGTGANVLTF; CDR3 DNA: TGTGCCAGTAAGCTAGGGACTGGGGCCAACGTCCTGACTTTC
clone size: -; V gene: TRBV9; D gene: -; J gene: TRBJ1-2; CDR3 protein: CASSVNEGRVGYTF; CDR3 DNA: TGTGCCAGCAGCGTAAACGAGGGGCGAGTTGGCTACACCTTC
clone size: few; V gene: TRBV20-1; D gene: -; J gene: TRBJ1-3; CDR3 protein: CSASFQRQGNTIYF; CDR3 DNA: TGCAGTGCTTCCTTCCAGCGGCAGGGAAACACCATATATTTT
clone size: -; V gene: TRBV15; D gene: -; J gene: TRBJ2-2; CDR3 protein: CATSRSITGELFF; CDR3 DNA: TGTGCCACCAGCAGATCAATCACCGGGGAGCTGTTTTTT
clone size: many; V gene: TRBV7-9; D gene: -; J gene: TRBJ1-6; CDR3 protein: CASSLVEGSGSPLHF; CDR3 DNA: TGTGCCAGCAGCTTAGTTGAGGGCTCAGGATCACCCCTCCACTTT
clone size: -; V gene: TRBV20-1; D gene: TRBD2; J gene: TRBJ2-7; CDR3 protein: CSAFSGDSYEQYF; CDR3 DNA: TGCAGTGCCTTTAGCGGGGATTCCTATGAGCAGTACTTC
clone size: -; V gene: TRBV11-3; D gene: -; J gene: TRBJ2-7; CDR3 protein: CASSFDSMGNEQYF; CDR3 DNA: TGTGCCAGCAGCTTTGACTCAATGGGCAACGAGCAGTACTTC
clone size: many; V gene: TRBV15; D gene: TRBD1; J gene: TRBJ2-5; CDR3 protein: CATSTRQGMETQYF; CDR3 DNA: TGTGCCACCAGCACCCGACAGGGTATGGAGACCCAGTACTTC
clone size: -; V gene: TRBV7-6; D gene: -; J gene: TRBJ1-4; CDR3 protein: CASSADGWYTEKLFF; CDR3 DNA: TGTGCCAGCAGCGCGGACGGCTGGTACACTGAAAAACTGTTTTTT
clone size: once; V gene: TRBV7-9; D gene: -; J gene: TRBJ2-7; CDR3 protein: CASSFPAEPWEQYF; CDR3 DNA: TGTGCCAGCAGCTTCCCAGCGGAACCATGGGAGCAGTACTTC
clone size: -; V gene: TRBV19; D gene: TRBD1; J gene: TRBJ1-5; CDR3 protein: CASNLSRDRDYQPQHF; CDR3 DNA: TGTGCCAGTAACCTCAGCCGGGACAGAGATTATCAGCCCCAGCATTTT
clone size: few; V gene: TRBV7-9; D gene: -; J gene: TRBJ2-5; CDR3 protein: CASSFDLQETQYF; CDR3 DNA: TGTGCCAGCAGCTTCGATTTACAAGAGACCCAGTACTTC